These 19 T cell receptor beta chains came from one sample sequenced in a study of cytomegalovirus exposure and HLA in healthy donors. 13 Jbeta primers and 60 Vbeta primers were used for the PCR. The protocol was immunoSEQ multiplex PCR, while the TCRdb copy is restricted to in-frame clones and leaves out a portion. The table has around 40,000 clones, roughly nine tenths seen once. The specimen sequenced was PBMCs. The receptors derive from a woman aged 40 to 50 in good health and CMV-seropositive.

This CDR3 reads CSVDRGLAFEAFF. Here the CDR3 DNA reads TGCAGCGTTGATCGGGGACTGGCCTTTGAAGCTTTCTTT. The chain carries TRBV29-1 and TRBJ1-1, with TRBD1 as a possible D gene (5 bases). V was pared by 3 bases and J by 7 bases, with 15 bases between. The CDR3 contains 13 residues. Germline CDR1 and CDR2: SQVTM and ANQGSEA.

The CDR3 sequence is CASSDRTGGSYNEQFF. The DNA for the CDR3 is TGTGCCAGCAGTGACAGAACAGGGGGCTCCTACAATGAGCAGTTCTTC. The chain is built from TRBV6-4 and TRBJ2-1; 8 bases agree with TRBD1. The V gene end was trimmed by 2 bases and the J gene end by 0 bases; junction bases not matched to a gene: 3. Germline V gives CDR1 MRHNA, CDR2 SNTAGT. CDR3 size: 16 residues.

The J gene is TRBJ2-4, the V gene TRBV7-9; 8 bases align to TRBD2. The germline V gene has CDR1 SEHNR and CDR2 FQNEAQ (reference sequence). Trimming removed 3 bases from V and 2 bases from J; junction bases left unmatched: 6. The CDR3 is 16 residues long. The CDR3 loop reads CASSFGAGEPKNIQYF. In DNA, the CDR3 is TGTGCCAGCAGCTTTGGAGCGGGGGAACCCAAAAACATTCAGTACTTC.

In DNA form, the CDR3 reads TGTGCCAGTACGATAGGGGGTTCCTGGAACACTGAAGCTTTCTTT. Translation: CASTIGGSWNTEAFF. The rearrangement uses TRBV19 and TRBJ1-1; perhaps TRBD1 as D (6 bases). CDR1 LNHDA and CDR2 SQIVND come from the germline V gene (reference sequence). Trimming removed 7 bases from V and 1 base from J, with 16 bases in between. The CDR3 spans 15 residues.

V usage is TRBV19 and J usage is TRBJ2-2; TRBD1 matches at 9 bases. Germline CDR1 LNHDA, CDR2 SQIVND (reference sequence). This CDR3 spans 15 amino acids. The J segment lost 5 bases and the V segment lost 6 bases, leaving 7 bases of the junction unmatched. The CDR3 nucleotides are TGTGCCAGTAGGAGGGACAGGGTAGTGACCGGGGAGCTGTTTTTT. Protein product: CASRRDRVVTGELFF.

The gene calls are TRBV2 and TRBJ1-1, with D possibly being TRBD1 (5 bases). The CDR3 is 15 residues long. Germline loops: CDR1 SNHLY, CDR2 FYNNEI. The V end lost 2 bases, the J end lost 3 bases, and 13 bases lay between the germline ends. The CDR3 is CASSERQGFYTEAFF. The CDR3, as DNA: TGTGCCAGCAGTGAAAGGCAGGGATTCTACACTGAAGCTTTCTTT.

The V and J genes are TRBV9 and TRBJ2-1, with unresolved D. This CDR3 contains 16 residues. V was shortened by 4 bases and J by 5 bases, with 19 bases between the two germline ends. Germline-derived CDR1 and CDR2 are SGDLS and YYNGEE. CDR3 in amino acids: CASSPHAVPVDNEQFF. CDR3 in DNA: TGTGCCAGCAGCCCACACGCGGTACCGGTAGACAATGAGCAGTTCTTC. Drawing the rest from reference TRBV9 and TRBJ2-1, the complete variable domain is DSGVTQTPKHLITATGQRVTLRCSPRSGDLSVYWYQQSLDQGLQFLIQYYNGEERAKGNILERFSAQQFPDLHSELNLSSLELGDSALYFCASSPHAVPVDNEQFFGPGTRLTVL.

The J gene is TRBJ1-6, the V gene TRBV30; no clear D. Germline CDR1 GTSNPN, CDR2 SVGIG (reference sequence). The CDR3 is 15 amino acids. DNA of the CDR3: TGTGCATCGAGTCGACTCAGCGGGAATAATTCACCCCTCCACTTT. Protein: CASSRLSGNNSPLHF.

The V gene is TRBV6-5, the J gene TRBJ2-1; 9 positions match TRBD2. CDR1 and CDR2 from the germline V gene are MNHEY and SVGAGI. With V trimmed by 2 bases and J by 6 bases, 8 bases remained unmatched. The length of the CDR3 is 16 residues. The CDR3 DNA is TGTGCCAGCAGTTACGTCGGGACTAGCCGTGGCAATGAGCAGTTCTTC. This translates into CASSYVGTSRGNEQFF.

This clone was seen once. The J gene is TRBJ1-1, the V gene TRBV5-1; D ambiguous. The CDR3 length is 14 residues. Per germline, CDR1 SGHRS and CDR2 YFSETQ. V lost 0 bases, J lost 2 bases, and 8 bases lay in between. The CDR3 DNA follows: TGCGCCAGCAGCTTGGTTCACTCAAACACTGAAGCTTTCTTT. This sequence encodes CASSLVHSNTEAFF.

CDR3 sequence reads: CASSFGGGAYQETQYF. The CDR3 DNA sequence: TGTGCCAGCAGCTTTGGCGGGGGGGCGTACCAAGAGACCCAGTACTTC. The chain joins TRBV11-2 to TRBJ2-5; TRBD2 agrees at 9 bases. The CDR3 loop spans 16 amino acids. Germline CDR1 reads SGHAT; CDR2 reads FQNNGV. The trim removed 3 bases at V and 0 bases at J, leaving 5 bases unmatched.

The V call is TRBV5-4, the J call TRBJ1-3; perhaps TRBD1 as D (6 bases). The CDR3 has 15 amino acids. Per the germline V gene, CDR1 is SGHNT and CDR2 is YYREEE (reference sequence). Trimming pared 0 bases from V and 1 base from J, leaving 8 bases between. DNA for the CDR3: TGTGCCAGCAGCTTGGACAGGGTGTCTGGAAACACCATATATTTT. As protein: CASSLDRVSGNTIYF. Drawing the rest from reference TRBV5-4 and TRBJ1-3, the complete variable domain is ETGVTQSPTHLIKTRGQQVTLRCSSQSGHNTVSWYQQALGQGPQFIFQYYREEENGRGNFPPRFSGLQFPNYSSELNVNALELDDSALYLCASSLDRVSGNTIYFGEGSWLTVV.

The V gene is TRBV19, the J gene TRBJ2-7; D perhaps matches TRBD1 (6 bases). In germline, CDR1 is LNHDA, CDR2 SQIVND (reference sequence). Trimming removed 9 bases at V and 4 bases at J, with 16 bases between. This CDR3 comprises 13 residues. CDR3 amino acids: CARNGTTSYEQYF. Written as DNA, the CDR3 is TGTGCCAGGAACGGGACAACATCTTACGAGCAGTACTTC. The whole variable domain, filled in from reference TRBV19 and TRBJ2-7, reads DGGITQSPKYLFRKEGQNVTLSCEQNLNHDAMYWYRQDPGQGLRLIYYSQIVNDFQKGDIAEGYSVSREKKESFPLTVTSAQKNPTAFYLCARNGTTSYEQYFGPGTRLTVT.

The chain employs TRBV5-1 and TRBJ1-1; D perhaps matches TRBD1 (5 bases). The length of the CDR3 is 15 residues. With 1 base removed from V and 0 bases from J, the gap between germline ends came to 10 bases. Germline V CDR1 and CDR2: SGHRS, YFSETQ. CDR3 in amino acids: CASSLYGGVNTEAFF. CDR3 nucleotides: TGCGCCAGCAGCTTGTACGGGGGGGTGAACACTGAAGCTTTCTTT.

This clone was recorded a few times. The genes are TRBV6-5 and TRBJ1-5; 8 nucleotides agree with TRBD1. After removal of 6 bases from V and 5 bases from J, the junction contained 9 bases not matched to a gene. The CDR3 runs 15 residues. In germline, CDR1 is MNHEY, CDR2 SVGAGI. This CDR3 reads CASSHRGFEDQPQHF. The DNA of the CDR3 is TGTGCCAGCAGCCACAGGGGGTTTGAGGATCAGCCCCAGCATTTT.

The chain carries TRBV11-2 and TRBJ1-1, with D possibly matching TRBD1 (6 bases). This CDR3 has 12 residues. Trimming cost V 5 bases and J 6 bases, with 10 bases left between them. Germline CDR1 SGHAT, CDR2 FQNNGV. CDR3 amino acids: CASSPQGPEAFF. The CDR3 DNA reads as TGTGCCAGCAGCCCACAGGGCCCTGAAGCTTTCTTT. The complete variable domain, with remaining parts taken from reference TRBV11-2 and TRBJ1-1, reads EAGVAQSPRYKIIEKRQSVAFWCNPISGHATLYWYQQILGQGPKLLIQFQNNGVVDDSQLPKDRFSAERLKGVDSTLKIQPAKLEDSAVYLCASSPQGPEAFFGQGTRLTVV.

The CDR3 region has the DNA TGTGCCAGCAGTTTATCTGGCGGGAGGGCCCCCGGGGAGCTGTTTTTT. It encodes CASSLSGGRAPGELFF. The chain is built from TRBV28 and TRBJ2-2; TRBD2 aligns across 9 bases. Germline lookup yields CDR1 MDHEN and CDR2 SYDVKM. The CDR3 consists of 16 residues. V dropped 1 base and J dropped 6; count of bases not matched to a gene: 6.

CDR3 coding DNA: TGTGCCAGCAGTTACTCGGGCAGGGGGGCAGAGACCCAGTACTTC. Amino acid sequence: CASSYSGRGAETQYF. This rearrangement joins TRBV6-5 to TRBJ2-5, with D perhaps TRBD1 (7 bases). The CDR3 is made up of 15 amino acids. Germline lookup yields CDR1 MNHEY and CDR2 SVGAGI. Trimming pared 0 bases from V and 4 bases from J, leaving 12 bases between.

This clone appeared once. This chain links TRBV6-5 with TRBJ1-1; possible D gene TRBD1, 5 bases. The germline V gene encodes CDR1 MNHEY and CDR2 SVGAGI. The V end lost 4 bases, the J end lost 5 bases, and 8 bases lay between the germline ends. The CDR3 extends over 12 amino acids. The CDR3 region has the DNA TGTGCCAGCAGTTTGGGGCGGACTGAAGCTTTCTTT. It translates to CASSLGRTEAFF.